This T cell receptor (beta chain) was found in a study of cytomegalovirus exposure and HLA in healthy donors. Overall study findings and caveats: A few CMV-associated chains were confirmed in vitro to be specific for CMV antigens. HLA alleles showed associations with 16,951 TCR beta sequences in a later analysis, at a 0.05 false discovery rate. Among CMV-associated TCR beta chains, most appeared HLA-restricted in a later analysis. Some public TCRs appeared in many individuals, while most sequences were rare.

This clone was counted only a few times. Its antigen remains unknown. The PCR contained 60 Vbeta and 13 Jbeta primers. Using immunoSEQ multiplex PCR, the repertoire was profiled, and TCRdb retains in-frame clones only, with some absent. The repertoire holds about 140,000 clones, with 60% to 80% as singletons. Trimming shortened V by 6 bases and J by 0 bases, and 8 bases separated the two germline ends. CDR1 and CDR2 from the germline V gene are MNHEY and SVGAGI. The CDR3 runs to 13 residues. What was sequenced was PBMCs. The rearrangement uses TRBV6-5 and TRBJ1-1, with D possibly TRBD1 on 5 matching bases. This TCR derives from a female donor in good health and CMV-seronegative. The CDR3 sequence is CASSSGVNTEAFF. CDR3 in DNA: TGTGCCAGCAGCTCGGGGGTGAACACTGAAGCTTTCTTT.